What follows is one TCR beta chain and its context. Germline lookup yields CDR1 SGDLS and CDR2 YYNGEE. Trimming shortened V by 5 bases and J by 0 bases, and 9 bases separated the two germline ends. This CDR3 comprises 14 residues. These data belong to a study of blood T cell repertoires in COVID-19. Under the authors' procedure: Amplified reference gene primers provided the basis for estimating nucleated cell counts. Assay: immunoSEQ multiplex PCR; the TCRdb copy retains only in-frame clones and omits some. V, J and clone size derive from that table, while D and trimming were established from the DNA sequence. Seen here are 250,000 to 350,000 clones, approximately 85% observed once, and the top ten hold about 4.3%. Those enrolled, adults aged about 18 to 89 years, came from around 24 US areas. Donors in Cohort 3 who had recovered were those with two negative PCRs, healthcare professional clearance, or resolution of their symptoms.

The clonotype originates from a woman aged 30 to 39 who had recovered from COVID-19. What was sequenced was PBMCs or T cells enriched from blood (not recorded which). This rearrangement joins TRBV9 to TRBJ1-3; D may be TRBD1 (6 bases). The CDR3 spells CASSGQFSGNTIYF. The CDR3 region has the DNA TGTGCCAGCAGTGGACAGTTCTCTGGAAACACCATATATTTT.